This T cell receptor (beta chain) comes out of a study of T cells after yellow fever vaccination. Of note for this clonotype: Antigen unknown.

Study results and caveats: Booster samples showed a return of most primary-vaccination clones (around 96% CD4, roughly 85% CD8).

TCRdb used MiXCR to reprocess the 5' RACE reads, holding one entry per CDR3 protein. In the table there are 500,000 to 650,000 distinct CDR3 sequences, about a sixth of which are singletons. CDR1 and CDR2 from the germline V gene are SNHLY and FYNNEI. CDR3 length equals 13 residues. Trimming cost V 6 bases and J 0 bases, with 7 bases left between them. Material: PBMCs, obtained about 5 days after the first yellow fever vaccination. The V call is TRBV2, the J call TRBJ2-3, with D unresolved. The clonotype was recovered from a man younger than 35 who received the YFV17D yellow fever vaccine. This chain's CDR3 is CASRVGSTDTQYF. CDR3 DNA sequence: TGTGCCAGCAGAGTTGGTAGCACAGATACGCAGTATTTT.